The 4 T cell receptor beta chains presented below share a single source sample, sequenced in a study of CD8 T cells in Susac syndrome. cDNA came from about 0.5 to 1 ug RNA primed by random hexamers. TCRdb reanalysed the immunoSEQ multiplex PCR reads using MiXCR and keeps one entry per CDR3 protein. This sample has around 71,000 distinct CDR3 sequences, with approximately 93% found just once. Sequenced: CD4+ T cells from PBMCs. The receptors were sampled from a human donor with Susac syndrome.

The chain joins TRBV2 to TRBJ2-5, with a tentative D call TRBD1 (5 bases). CDR1 SNHLY and CDR2 FYNNEI come from the germline V gene. There are 13 residues in the CDR3. Trimming pared 4 bases from V and 5 bases from J, leaving 11 bases between. In DNA, the CDR3 is TGTGCCAGCAGTGTGGGCAGGGTGGAGACCCAGTACTTC. It yields the protein CASSVGRVETQYF.

The chain joins TRBV20-1 to TRBJ1-5; weak D call: TRBD1 (6 bases). V lost 3 bases and J lost 4, with 13 bases in between. There are 14 residues in the CDR3. The V gene's germline CDR1 is DFQATT and CDR2 SNEGSKA (reference sequence). The CDR3 spells CSASRTDPNQPQHF. The CDR3 coding sequence is TGCAGTGCTAGCCGGACAGACCCTAATCAGCCCCAGCATTTT.

The rearrangement links TRBV12-3 or TRBV12-4 to TRBJ2-1; 7 nucleotides match TRBD1. CDR3 length: 14 residues. The V segment lost 6 bases and the J segment 3 bases; nucleotides outside the gene matches: 5. In nucleotides, the CDR3 is TGTGCCAGCAGCGACAGGGTACGCTACAATGAGCAGTTCTTC. It is translated as CASSDRVRYNEQFF.

The gene calls are TRBV3-1 and TRBJ2-5, with a possible D match to TRBD2 (5 bases). V lost 4 bases and J 7 bases, leaving 10 bases between the germline ends. CDR3 size: 12 residues. In germline, CDR1 is LGHDT, CDR2 YNNKEL (reference sequence). As DNA, the CDR3 is TGTGCCAGCAGCCCAGAAAGCGGGACCCAGTACTTC. Translating gives CASSPESGTQYF.